These 20 T cell receptor beta chains originate from one sample sequenced in a study of CD8 T cells in ankylosing spondylitis. Via MiXCR, TCRdb re-called the 5' RACE reads, giving one row per CDR3 protein. The top ten clones hold 2.5% to 3% of a sample with about 130,000 distinct CDR3 sequences, approximately 13% of them seen once. The specimen sequenced was blood, either unsorted or a sorted T cell fraction (not recorded which). All receptors derive from a female donor with ankylosing spondylitis or in good health (not recorded which).

This rearrangement joins TRBV2 to TRBJ2-5, with TRBD2 identical over 11 bases. Losses at the gene ends were 5 bases for V and 2 bases for J; bases not matched to a gene: 4. The CDR3 extends over 15 amino acids. Germline lookup yields CDR1 SNHLY and CDR2 FYNNEI. The CDR3 region is CASSSSGGAQETQYF. The CDR3 coding sequence is TGTGCCAGCAGTAGTAGCGGGGGGGCTCAAGAGACCCAGTACTTC.

This clonotype was counted at least ten times. The CDR3 is CASSIIGQGNTGELFF. Here the CDR3 DNA reads TGTGCCAGTAGTATAATCGGACAGGGGAACACCGGGGAGCTGTTTTTT. The J gene is TRBJ2-2, the V gene TRBV19; 8 nucleotides line up with TRBD1. The trim removed 2 bases at V and 1 base at J, leaving 3 bases unmatched. This CDR3 comprises 16 residues. Per germline, CDR1 LNHDA and CDR2 SQIVND (reference sequence).

The rearrangement links TRBV27 to TRBJ2-1; 9 bases fit TRBD2. Looked up from germline, CDR1 is MNHEY and CDR2 is SMNVEV (reference sequence). The CDR3 loop spans 18 amino acids. V lost 1 base, J lost 5 bases, and 12 bases stayed unmatched. CDR3 DNA sequence: TGTGCCAGCAGTTTATATTCGGTCTGGCGGGAGGGCCACAATGAGCAGTTCTTC. Amino acid sequence: CASSLYSVWREGHNEQFF.

This clonotype occurred many times. This sequence joins TRBV20-1 and TRBJ1-1; D unclear. The CDR3 runs to 13 residues. Between the trimmed V and J ends, which lost 7 bases and 2 bases, there was a span of 14 bases. Per the germline V gene, CDR1 is DFQATT and CDR2 is SNEGSKA (reference sequence). CDR3: CSGLWRVNTEAFF. The CDR3 nucleotides read TGCAGTGGTCTTTGGAGGGTAAACACTGAAGCTTTCTTT.

J is TRBJ2-5 and V is TRBV5-8, with a possible D match to TRBD1 (5 bases). Germline V lookup: CDR1 SGHTS, CDR2 YDEGEE. The CDR3 is 14 residues long. The V and J ends lost 2 bases and 6 bases respectively, with 14 bases between them. This CDR3 reads CASSFDRGMKTQYF. The DNA of the CDR3 is TGTGCCAGCAGCTTCGACAGAGGTATGAAGACCCAGTACTTC.

This clonotype was observed many times. V gene TRBV5-6 combines with J gene TRBJ2-4; D is unclear. This CDR3 is built from 17 residues. Germline values: CDR1 SGHDT, CDR2 YYEEEE. Trimming left V 5 bases short and J 0 bases short, with 18 bases between. The CDR3 nucleotides are TGTGCCAGCAGACCCGACACAGACGTTCTAGCCAAAAACATTCAGTACTTC. Its translation: CASRPDTDVLAKNIQYF.

In its sample, this clonotype was seen many times. The chain joins TRBV3-1 to TRBJ2-1; D perhaps matches TRBD2 (5 bases). This CDR3 has 15 amino acids. V lost 1 base, J lost 7 bases, and 14 bases lay in between. Germline V gene sequence: CDR1 LGHDT, CDR2 YNNKEL (reference sequence). This chain's CDR3 is CASSQGQAERNEQFF. CDR3 in DNA: TGTGCCAGCAGCCAAGGGCAGGCCGAGCGGAATGAGCAGTTCTTC.

The sample holds a few counts of this clonotype. This chain links TRBV28 with TRBJ2-5; 7 nucleotides line up with TRBD2. The CDR3 runs to 14 residues. Germline V gives CDR1 MDHEN, CDR2 SYDVKM. V trimming: 5 bases; J trimming: 4 bases; junction bases outside the gene matches: 7. CDR3 loop: CASSPLRGVETQYF. The CDR3 DNA reads TGTGCCAGCAGTCCTCTCCGGGGGGTAGAGACCCAGTACTTC.

The V call is TRBV19, the J call TRBJ2-2; 8 nucleotides agree with TRBD2. Germline CDR1 LNHDA, CDR2 SQIVND (reference sequence). Trimming cost V 9 bases and J 6 bases; bases outside gene matches: 12. The CDR3 loop spans 15 amino acids. The CDR3 nucleotides are TGTGCCAGCCTTGAGCCCGGGAGGGCCCCCGGGGAGCTGTTTTTT. This translates into CASLEPGRAPGELFF.

This chain uses TRBV5-1 with TRBJ1-3; 7 bases agree with TRBD1. Germline assignment: CDR1 SGHRS and CDR2 YFSETQ. CDR3 length: 16 amino acids. The ends lost 0 bases at V and 4 bases at J; junction bases unmatched: 7. The CDR3 bases are TGCGCCAGCAGCTTGGTAAACACAGGGGTCGGAAACACCATATATTTT. Translated: CASSLVNTGVGNTIYF. Looking up the rest from reference TRBV5-1 and TRBJ1-3 gives the full variable domain: KAGVTQTPRYLIKTRGQQVTLSCSPISGHRSVSWYQQTPGQGLQFLFEYFSETQRNKGNFPGRFSGRQFSNSRSEMNVSTLELGDSALYLCASSLVNTGVGNTIYFGEGSWLTVV.

This clonotype came up a few times. V and J are TRBV7-2 and TRBJ2-5, with a weak D call TRBD2 (6 bases). The CDR3 contains 15 residues. Looked up from germline, CDR1 is SGHTA and CDR2 is FQGNSA. Between the trimmed V and J ends, which lost 7 bases and 1 base, there was a span of 16 bases. The CDR3 nucleotides read TGTGCCAGCACTCGAGGAACGGGGGTCCAAGAGACCCAGTACTTC. Protein sequence: CASTRGTGVQETQYF.

This clonotype was observed many times. V and J are TRBV4-2 and TRBJ2-1; D gene unclear. CDR3 length: 17 amino acids. Trimming cost V 0 bases and J 0 bases, with 12 bases left between them. Germline-derived CDR1 and CDR2 are LGHNA and YNFKEQ. The CDR3 region has the DNA TGTGCCAGCAGCCAAGAGGGTACATCCCGCTCCTACAATGAGCAGTTCTTC. It encodes CASSQEGTSRSYNEQFF.

This clonotype was seen many times. The J gene is TRBJ2-5, the V gene TRBV3-1; 7 bases map to TRBD2. CDR1 and CDR2 from the germline V gene are LGHDT and YNNKEL (reference sequence). J was trimmed by 4 bases and V by 1 base; bases with no gene match: 6. The CDR3 extends over 15 amino acids. The CDR3 protein is CASSQGFTGGETQYF. The CDR3 nucleotides read TGTGCCAGCAGCCAAGGTTTCACGGGAGGAGAGACCCAGTACTTC.

This clonotype was counted between two and nine times. This sequence joins TRBV7-9 and TRBJ2-7; the D gene is possibly TRBD1 (6 bases). This CDR3 has 13 amino acids. Germline CDR1 and CDR2: SEHNR and FQNEAQ (reference sequence). Deletions cut 5 bases from V and 3 bases from J, with 11 bases between. CDR3 region: CASSGDMDYEQYF. Here the CDR3 DNA reads TGTGCCAGCAGCGGGGACATGGACTACGAGCAGTACTTC. The whole variable domain, remainder taken from reference TRBV7-9 and TRBJ2-7, is DTGVSQNPRHKITKRGQNVTFRCDPISEHNRLYWYRQTLGQGPEFLTYFQNEAQLEKSRLLSDRFSAERPKGSFSTLEIQRTEQGDSAMYLCASSGDMDYEQYFGPGTRLTVT.

The CDR3 sequence is CASSESGLATVEQYF. Here the CDR3 DNA reads TGTGCCAGCAGTGAGAGCGGACTAGCGACCGTCGAGCAGTACTTC. J is TRBJ2-7 and V is TRBV25-1; 9 positions match TRBD2. CDR1 is MGHDK and CDR2 is SYGVNS in the germline V gene. This CDR3 comprises 15 residues. V shed 3 bases and J 6 bases; nucleotides not matched to a gene: 9.

In the case of this clonotype: A clone one base away is much larger, so this may be a read error. The rearrangement joins TRBV12-3 or TRBV12-4 to TRBJ1-5; D not resolved. The CDR3 loop spans 13 amino acids. Deletions cut 7 bases from V and 0 bases from J, with 7 bases between. The CDR3 DNA follows: TGTGCCAGCAAGCTCCCTAGCAATCAGCCCCAGCATTTT. Translation: CASKLPSNQPQHF.

This clonotype was observed a handful of times. The J gene is TRBJ1-5, the V gene TRBV7-8; no reliable D call. The CDR3 spans 17 residues. The V and J ends lost 1 base and 4 bases respectively, with 17 bases between them. Germline values: CDR1 SGHVS, CDR2 FQNEAQ. The CDR3 region has the DNA TGTGCCAGCAGCTTAGTTGGAATAGGGAACCCTAATCAGCCCCAGCATTTT. Translation gives CASSLVGIGNPNQPQHF.

This clonotype was seen repeatedly, ten times or more. This chain links TRBV20-1 with TRBJ1-5; D is perhaps TRBD1 (6 bases). Germline V lookup: CDR1 DFQATT, CDR2 SNEGSKA (reference sequence). Trimming left V 6 bases short and J 1 base short, with 13 bases between. This CDR3 comprises 14 residues. In DNA form, the CDR3 reads TGCAGTGCCACACAGGGAGGGAGCAATCAGCCCCAGCATTTT. It encodes CSATQGGSNQPQHF.

This clonotype has a count of ten or more. This chain connects TRBV27 to TRBJ1-1, with D possibly being TRBD1 (5 bases). Germline assignment: CDR1 MNHEY and CDR2 SMNVEV (reference sequence). The germline V and J ends were trimmed by 5 bases and 0 bases, with 13 bases remaining between them. The CDR3 sequence is 15 residues long. The CDR3 DNA sequence: TGTGCCAGCAGTCGACAGCCCCAAATGAACACTGAAGCTTTCTTT. It codes for CASSRQPQMNTEAFF.

This clonotype has ten or more counts. The chain uses TRBV20-1 and TRBJ1-1; possibly TRBD1 for D (6 bases). CDR3 length: 13 residues. V gave up 3 bases and J gave up 5 bases, with 13 bases separating them. The germline V gene has CDR1 DFQATT and CDR2 SNEGSKA (reference sequence). The CDR3 sequence: CSARSGGRTEAFF. The CDR3 coding sequence is TGCAGTGCTAGGTCGGGGGGCAGGACTGAAGCTTTCTTT.